Described below is a single T cell receptor beta chain sequence and its context. The method was immunoSEQ multiplex PCR; TCRdb's version includes in-frame clones alone and lacks a portion of them. The table has some 68,000 clones, 95% seen once. V lost 2 bases, J lost 1 base, and 0 bases stayed unmatched. CDR1 and CDR2 from the germline V gene are WNHNN and SYGVQD (reference sequence). The CDR3 has 15 amino acids. The source of the sample is a study of technical replicates of blood from a handful of donors. The gene calls are TRBV10-1 and TRBJ1-1; 11 bases match TRBD1. The TCR was taken from a human donor in good health. Material: T cells isolated from PBMCs. The CDR3 spells CASSEGQGANTEAFF. The CDR3 DNA is TGCGCCAGCAGTGAGGGACAGGGGGCGAACACTGAAGCTTTCTTT.